These 2 T cell receptor beta chains share one sample of origin, sequenced in a study of blood T cell repertoires in COVID-19. Sequencing used immunoSEQ multiplex PCR; TCRdb keeps in-frame clones, though not all of them. The sample comprises about 380,000 clones, around 89% of which are singletons, and 1% to 1.5% rests with the top ten. The sequenced sample consisted of peripheral blood. Receptors were obtained from a man aged 35-49 years with acute or convalescent COVID-19.

The chain joins TRBV4-3 to TRBJ1-5; unclear D gene. The germline CDR1 and CDR2 sequences are LGHNA and YSLEER. CDR3 length: 13 amino acids. Trimming took off 0 bases at V and 9 bases at J, with 9 bases between the two ends. The CDR3 protein is CASSQESGMPQHF. CDR3 DNA sequence: TGCGCCAGCAGCCAAGAGTCGGGGATGCCCCAGCATTTT.

The V gene is TRBV7-8, the J gene TRBJ1-2; D is ambiguous. This CDR3 spans 14 amino acids. The V end was cut by 3 bases, the J end by 5 bases, with 13 bases between. The germline V gene encodes CDR1 SGHVS and CDR2 FQNEAQ. The CDR3 coding sequence is TGTGCCAGCAGCTTGGGTAGCAGCAATTATGGCTACACCTTC. Protein: CASSLGSSNYGYTF.